A selection of T cell receptor beta chains follows, all from one sample in a study of PD-L1 blockade in urothelial cancer. The table came from immunoSEQ multiplex PCR; TCRdb's copy has only in-frame clones and leaves some out. The sample yields tens of thousands of clones, about 84% seen once. The sequencing here drew on PBMCs, taken around atezolizumab (anti-PD-L1) treatment. These receptors came from a man in his 60s with urothelial cancer. Each CDR3 is given with its conserved first and last residue. The D gene is left open where the match is weak. Only part of the rows carry a size: once, few, many, or a class if the clone is expanded.

size | J | length | V | D | DNA | CDR3
. | TRBJ2-7 | 14 | TRBV4-3 | . | TGCGCCAGCAGCCAAGACTGGGCCTACGACGAGCAGTACTTC | CASSQDWAYDEQYF
. | TRBJ2-1 | 13 | TRBV29-1 | TRBD2 | TGCAGCGTTTGGGACGGGAGGGCCGTTGAGCAGTTCTTC | CSVWDGRAVEQFF
. | TRBJ2-5 | 15 | TRBV4-3 | . | TGCGCCAGCAGCCAAGAGGGGAGACCGGCAGAGACCCAGTACTTC | CASSQEGRPAETQYF
. | TRBJ2-1 | 20 | TRBV28 | TRBD1 | TGTGCCAGCAGATACTTGTTGGGACAGGGGGCCCTACACTCCTACAATGAGCAGTTCTTC | CASRYLLGQGALHSYNEQFF
. | TRBJ1-4 | 16 | TRBV19 | TRBD1 | TGTGCCAGTAGTATTCCATGGGGACAGCCCAATGAAAAACTGTTTTTT | CASSIPWGQPNEKLFF
once | TRBJ2-2 | 15 | TRBV7-7 | TRBD2 | TGTGCTAGCAGCACTACTAGCGGGTTCACCGGGGAGCTGTTTTTT | CASSTTSGFTGELFF
. | TRBJ2-7 | 18 | TRBV4-1 | TRBD2 | TGCGCCAGCAGCCAAGTGGTGCGGGGGTCATACAGATTGTCCGAGCAGTACTTC | CASSQVVRGSYRLSEQYF
. | TRBJ1-2 | 14 | TRBV18 | . | TGTGCCAGCTCACCTAGTACACAGAACTATGGCTACACCTTC | CASSPSTQNYGYTF
. | TRBJ2-5 | 14 | TRBV18 | . | TGTGCCAGCTCACCGCCCACAGGAATAGAGACCCAGTACTTC | CASSPPTGIETQYF
. | TRBJ1-6 | 15 | TRBV2 | TRBD1 | TGTGCCAGCAGTGGGAGGACAGGGAGCTATACACCCCTCCACTTT | CASSGRTGSYTPLHF
. | TRBJ2-7 | 15 | TRBV5-6 | . | TGTGCCAGCAGCCGCGGGGTCGGGGCCCGGGGCGAGCAGTACTTC | CASSRGVGARGEQYF
. | TRBJ1-1 | 13 | TRBV10-1 | . | TGCGCCAGCAGTGTGAGAGGGGAGGATGAAGCTTTCTTT | CASSVRGEDEAFF
. | TRBJ1-3 | 17 | TRBV7-2 | TRBD1 | TGTGCCAGCAGCTCGTCCGGGACAGGGACGTGGGGAAACACCATATATTTT | CASSSSGTGTWGNTIYF
. | TRBJ1-5 | 13 | TRBV19 | . | TGTGCCAGCGGGGGGGGGATTTCCCAGCCCCAGCATTTT | CASGGGISQPQHF
. | TRBJ1-2 | 12 | TRBV19 | . | TGTGCCAGTAGTATGGGCCCCTATGGCTACACCTTC | CASSMGPYGYTF
. | TRBJ2-7 | 14 | TRBV18 | TRBD2 | TGTGCCAGCTCATCAGGACTAGTCAGCTACGAGCAGTACTTC | CASSSGLVSYEQYF
. | TRBJ1-2 | 13 | TRBV30 | . | TGTGCCTGGAGTGTGACAGTAACCAGTGGCTACACCTTC | CAWSVTVTSGYTF
. | TRBJ2-1 | 14 | TRBV11-2 | . | TGTGCCAGCAGCTTACTAGTGGCGTTCGATGAGCAGTTCTTC | CASSLLVAFDEQFF